Listed below are T cell receptor beta chains from one sample, sequenced in a study of blood T cell repertoires in COVID-19. The protocol was immunoSEQ multiplex PCR, while the TCRdb copy is restricted to in-frame clones and leaves out a portion. The sample carries tens of thousands of clones, roughly 80% recorded once. Sequencing input: peripheral blood. The source is an older man with acute or convalescent COVID-19. CDR3s include the opening cysteine and the closing phenylalanine or tryptophan. The order of the fields is V gene, CDR3 length, D gene, J gene, clone size, CDR3 DNA, CDR3 protein. The D gene is left open where the match is weak. Clone size appears in some rows only: once, few, many, or a class for an expanded clone.

v_gene: TRBV5-4
len: 15
d_gene: NA
j_gene: TRBJ2-7
abundance: NA
CDR3nt: TGTGCCAGCAGCGACTCGGGACTCGCCTCCTACGAGCAGTACTTC
CDR3aa: CASSDSGLASYEQYF

v_gene: TRBV2
len: 12
d_gene: NA
j_gene: TRBJ1-5
abundance: NA
CDR3nt: TGTGCCAGCACGGTGAGCAATCAGCCCCAGCATTTT
CDR3aa: CASTVSNQPQHF

v_gene: TRBV2
len: 14
d_gene: TRBD1
j_gene: TRBJ1-2
abundance: once
CDR3nt: TGTGCCAGCAGACCGGGACAGGGGGCCGATGGCTACACCTTC
CDR3aa: CASRPGQGADGYTF

v_gene: TRBV3-1/TRBV3-2
len: 18
d_gene: NA
j_gene: TRBJ1-4
abundance: NA
CDR3nt: TGTGCCAGCAGCCCGCTAAAGGTAGGTGAGGCAACTAATGAAAAACTGTTTTTT
CDR3aa: CASSPLKVGEATNEKLFF

v_gene: TRBV19
len: 13
d_gene: TRBD1
j_gene: TRBJ1-2
abundance: NA
CDR3nt: TGTGCCAGTAGTTCTACTACAGGGGATGGCTACACCTTC
CDR3aa: CASSSTTGDGYTF

v_gene: TRBV5-6
len: 16
d_gene: TRBD1
j_gene: TRBJ2-7
abundance: NA
CDR3nt: TGTGCCAGCAGCCTGTGGTTCGGGGACAGAGCCTACGAGCAGTACTTC
CDR3aa: CASSLWFGDRAYEQYF

v_gene: TRBV28
len: 12
d_gene: NA
j_gene: TRBJ2-7
abundance: NA
CDR3nt: TGTGCCAGCACCGCCGGGACCTACGAGCAGTACTTC
CDR3aa: CASTAGTYEQYF

v_gene: TRBV19
len: 13
d_gene: TRBD1
j_gene: TRBJ2-7
abundance: NA
CDR3nt: TGTGCCAGTAAGGAGACAGGGGGAGGCGAGCAGTACTTC
CDR3aa: CASKETGGGEQYF

v_gene: TRBV4-1
len: 15
d_gene: NA
j_gene: TRBJ2-5
abundance: NA
CDR3nt: TGCGCCAGCAGCCAAGAGGCCGTCCTCCAAGAGACCCAGTACTTC
CDR3aa: CASSQEAVLQETQYF

v_gene: TRBV4-3
len: 15
d_gene: TRBD1
j_gene: TRBJ1-1
abundance: NA
CDR3nt: TGCGCCAGCAGCCAAATACAGGGGTCCAACACTGAAGCTTTCTTT
CDR3aa: CASSQIQGSNTEAFF

v_gene: TRBV5-4
len: 12
d_gene: NA
j_gene: TRBJ1-6
abundance: NA
CDR3nt: TGTGCCAGCAGCTTGGTAGGGGGTCCCCTCCACTTT
CDR3aa: CASSLVGGPLHF

v_gene: TRBV2
len: 15
d_gene: NA
j_gene: TRBJ1-2
abundance: NA
CDR3nt: TGTGCCAGCAGTACCCAAGGGGCAGCTAACTATGGCTACACCTTC
CDR3aa: CASSTQGAANYGYTF

v_gene: TRBV6-2/TRBV6-3
len: 16
d_gene: TRBD1
j_gene: TRBJ2-1
abundance: NA
CDR3nt: TGTGCCAGCAGCGGACAGGTCTCAGGCACCTACAATGAGCAGTTCTTC
CDR3aa: CASSGQVSGTYNEQFF

v_gene: TRBV6-2/TRBV6-3
len: 14
d_gene: TRBD1
j_gene: TRBJ1-1
abundance: NA
CDR3nt: TGTGCCAGCAGTTACGACAGGGTGGATACTGAAGCTTTCTTT
CDR3aa: CASSYDRVDTEAFF

v_gene: TRBV18
len: 14
d_gene: NA
j_gene: TRBJ1-5
abundance: once
CDR3nt: TGTGCCAGCTCAGAACAGGATAGCAATCAGCCCCAGCATTTT
CDR3aa: CASSEQDSNQPQHF

v_gene: TRBV7-2
len: 15
d_gene: TRBD2
j_gene: TRBJ2-2
abundance: NA
CDR3nt: TGTGCCAGCAGCTTGCGGAGACTAGCTCCCGGGGAGCTGTTTTTT
CDR3aa: CASSLRRLAPGELFF

v_gene: TRBV6-6
len: 14
d_gene: NA
j_gene: TRBJ1-2
abundance: NA
CDR3nt: TGTGCCAGCAGTTACTCGGGGGCAGGGCAAGGCTACACCTTC
CDR3aa: CASSYSGAGQGYTF

v_gene: TRBV28
len: 13
d_gene: NA
j_gene: TRBJ2-5
abundance: NA
CDR3nt: TGTGCCAGCAGTTTAAGGGGTCGCGGGACCCAGTACTTC
CDR3aa: CASSLRGRGTQYF

v_gene: TRBV7-9
len: 13
d_gene: NA
j_gene: TRBJ2-5
abundance: NA
CDR3nt: TGTGCCAGCAGCTACGGGCCGTCCGGGGCCCAGTACTTC
CDR3aa: CASSYGPSGAQYF

v_gene: TRBV7-9
len: 16
d_gene: TRBD1
j_gene: TRBJ1-4
abundance: NA
CDR3nt: TGTGCCAGCAGCCGAACAGGGGGCGCAACTAATGAAAAACTGTTTTTT
CDR3aa: CASSRTGGATNEKLFF

v_gene: TRBV5-4
len: 14
d_gene: TRBD1
j_gene: TRBJ2-5
abundance: NA
CDR3nt: TGTGCCAGCAGCCCATCACAGGGGAGAGAGACCCAGTACTTC
CDR3aa: CASSPSQGRETQYF

v_gene: TRBV2
len: 15
d_gene: NA
j_gene: TRBJ1-2
abundance: NA
CDR3nt: TGTGCCAGCAGTGCCCACGGGTTTCCTAACTATGGCTACACCTTC
CDR3aa: CASSAHGFPNYGYTF

v_gene: TRBV2
len: 17
d_gene: NA
j_gene: TRBJ2-1
abundance: medium-sized
CDR3nt: TGTGCCAGCAGCGGGGGTCCTCGGGGAGATTCCTACAATGAGCAGTTCTTC
CDR3aa: CASSGGPRGDSYNEQFF

v_gene: TRBV5-1
len: 15
d_gene: NA
j_gene: TRBJ1-2
abundance: once
CDR3nt: TGCGCCAGCAATGAGGGCGCTCGATCTAACTATGGCTACACCTTC
CDR3aa: CASNEGARSNYGYTF

v_gene: TRBV7-2
len: 18
d_gene: TRBD2
j_gene: TRBJ2-3
abundance: few
CDR3nt: TGTGCCAGCAGCTTAGCTTCTAGCGGGGGGGGTTTCACAGATACGCAGTATTTT
CDR3aa: CASSLASSGGGFTDTQYF

v_gene: TRBV9
len: 13
d_gene: NA
j_gene: TRBJ1-2
abundance: NA
CDR3nt: TGTGCCAGCAGCGGAAGACATGACTATGGCTACACCTTC
CDR3aa: CASSGRHDYGYTF

v_gene: TRBV10-3
len: 16
d_gene: TRBD1
j_gene: TRBJ1-3
abundance: NA
CDR3nt: TGTGCCATCAGTGACCCAACAGGGGGAAAGGGAAACACCATATATTTT
CDR3aa: CAISDPTGGKGNTIYF

v_gene: TRBV7-2
len: 14
d_gene: NA
j_gene: TRBJ1-2
abundance: NA
CDR3nt: TGTGCCAGCAGCTTAGATCGGGGGAACTATGGCTACACCTTC
CDR3aa: CASSLDRGNYGYTF

v_gene: TRBV6-2/TRBV6-3
len: 18
d_gene: TRBD2
j_gene: TRBJ2-3
abundance: NA
CDR3nt: TGTGCCAGCAGTTACGGGAGGGGTAGCGGGACTAGCACAGATACGCAGTATTTT
CDR3aa: CASSYGRGSGTSTDTQYF

v_gene: TRBV7-2
len: 15
d_gene: NA
j_gene: TRBJ2-4
abundance: NA
CDR3nt: TGTGCCAGCAGCTTAAACCCGACTCCCACCGACATTCAGTACTTC
CDR3aa: CASSLNPTPTDIQYF

v_gene: TRBV3-1/TRBV3-2
len: 16
d_gene: TRBD1
j_gene: TRBJ2-7
abundance: once
CDR3nt: TGTGCCAGCAGCCAGGCACCGGGACAGGTAAACTACGAGCAGTACTTC
CDR3aa: CASSQAPGQVNYEQYF

v_gene: TRBV9
len: 15
d_gene: NA
j_gene: TRBJ1-5
abundance: NA
CDR3nt: TGTGCCAGCAGCGTAGACGGGAATAGCAATCAGCCCCAGCATTTT
CDR3aa: CASSVDGNSNQPQHF

v_gene: TRBV7-9
len: 15
d_gene: TRBD1
j_gene: TRBJ2-5
abundance: few
CDR3nt: TGTGCCAGCAGCTTACTTACAGGGGAACAAGAGACCCAGTACTTC
CDR3aa: CASSLLTGEQETQYF

v_gene: TRBV6-5
len: 14
d_gene: TRBD1
j_gene: TRBJ1-2
abundance: NA
CDR3nt: TGTGCCAGCAGCGCAGGGACAGGGCTTTATGGCTACACCTTC
CDR3aa: CASSAGTGLYGYTF

v_gene: TRBV15
len: 14
d_gene: TRBD1
j_gene: TRBJ1-2
abundance: NA
CDR3nt: TGTGCCACCAGCAGAGATTACACAGGGGACGGCTACACCTTC
CDR3aa: CATSRDYTGDGYTF

v_gene: TRBV6-5
len: 14
d_gene: TRBD1
j_gene: TRBJ1-3
abundance: NA
CDR3nt: TGTGCCAGCAGTTTACAGGGGGGTCGGAACACCATATATTTT
CDR3aa: CASSLQGGRNTIYF

v_gene: TRBV5-6
len: 14
d_gene: TRBD1
j_gene: TRBJ2-7
abundance: NA
CDR3nt: TGTGCCAGCAGCTTGGGACAGGGGTTTGACGAGCAGTACTTC
CDR3aa: CASSLGQGFDEQYF

v_gene: TRBV5-6
len: 18
d_gene: TRBD1
j_gene: TRBJ1-2
abundance: NA
CDR3nt: TGTGCCAGCAGCGGTAGGGGACAGGGGTTCCTATTAGGCTATGGCTACACCTTC
CDR3aa: CASSGRGQGFLLGYGYTF

v_gene: TRBV6-2/TRBV6-3
len: 14
d_gene: NA
j_gene: TRBJ1-5
abundance: NA
CDR3nt: TGTGCCAGCAGTTACGCAGGGATAGGACAGCCCCAGCATTTT
CDR3aa: CASSYAGIGQPQHF

v_gene: TRBV18
len: 18
d_gene: TRBD1
j_gene: TRBJ1-1
abundance: NA
CDR3nt: TGTGCCAGCTCTCCATACCCCCCGGGACAGGATACGAACACTGAAGCTTTCTTT
CDR3aa: CASSPYPPGQDTNTEAFF

v_gene: TRBV20-1
len: 11
d_gene: NA
j_gene: TRBJ1-3
abundance: NA
CDR3nt: TGCAGTGCTAGAGATCCGGGCACCATATATTTT
CDR3aa: CSARDPGTIYF

v_gene: TRBV7-8
len: 14
d_gene: NA
j_gene: TRBJ1-6
abundance: NA
CDR3nt: TGTGCCAGCAGCTTGTCTGGGGCTGGGTCACCCCTCCACTTT
CDR3aa: CASSLSGAGSPLHF

v_gene: TRBV27
len: 15
d_gene: NA
j_gene: TRBJ1-2
abundance: NA
CDR3nt: TGTGCCAGCACCGAAAGCTTCAACCTTAACTATGGCTACACCTTC
CDR3aa: CASTESFNLNYGYTF

v_gene: TRBV5-4
len: 15
d_gene: NA
j_gene: TRBJ1-6
abundance: NA
CDR3nt: TGTGCCAGCAGCTCCGGAGGCGGTACTGAGTCACCCCTCCACTTT
CDR3aa: CASSSGGGTESPLHF

v_gene: TRBV7-2
len: 13
d_gene: NA
j_gene: TRBJ1-1
abundance: few
CDR3nt: TGTGCCAGCAGCTTAGGGGAGAGGGAGGAAGCTTTCTTT
CDR3aa: CASSLGEREEAFF

v_gene: TRBV27
len: 13
d_gene: NA
j_gene: TRBJ1-2
abundance: NA
CDR3nt: TGTGCCAGCAGTTTACAGGGGCACTATGGCTACACCTTC
CDR3aa: CASSLQGHYGYTF

v_gene: TRBV25-1
len: 13
d_gene: NA
j_gene: TRBJ1-2
abundance: NA
CDR3nt: TGTGCCAGCAGTGGTACAGTTCACTATGGCTACACCTTC
CDR3aa: CASSGTVHYGYTF

v_gene: TRBV7-2
len: 16
d_gene: TRBD2
j_gene: TRBJ2-3
abundance: few
CDR3nt: TGTGCCAGCAGCTTAGGGGCTAGCGGGGGGCCAGATACGCAGTATTTT
CDR3aa: CASSLGASGGPDTQYF

v_gene: TRBV5-6
len: 14
d_gene: TRBD2
j_gene: TRBJ2-7
abundance: NA
CDR3nt: TGTGCCAGCAGCTTATCTAGCGGACCTTACGAGCAGTACTTC
CDR3aa: CASSLSSGPYEQYF

v_gene: TRBV5-4
len: 14
d_gene: TRBD1
j_gene: TRBJ1-2
abundance: NA
CDR3nt: TGTGCCAGCAGATCCGACAGGGTCGCCGGTGGCTACACCTTC
CDR3aa: CASRSDRVAGGYTF